These 26 T cell receptor beta chains were sequenced from one sample in a study of blood T cells in healthy people across ages. Sample-barcoded 5' priming and a J-beta primer mix drove a second PCR of roughly 6 to 12 cycles. TCRdb reanalysed the 5' RACE reads using MiXCR and keeps one entry per CDR3 protein. This table holds 550,000 to 750,000 distinct CDR3 sequences, under 25% found once. Sequenced material: blood. All receptors come from a man between 70 and 80 years old in good health.

A few counts support this clonotype. This chain connects TRBV5-1 to TRBJ2-5; 7 positions match TRBD2. Matching the DNA end better, TRBJ2-1 makes the J call doubtful. This CDR3 comprises 15 residues. From germline, CDR1 is SGHRS and CDR2 YFSETQ. As DNA, the CDR3 is TGCGCCAGCAGCTTTTCTAGCGGAGCTCACAATGAGCAGTTCTTC. As protein: CASSFSSGAHNEQFF.

The V call is TRBV20-1, the J call TRBJ2-1; 9 nucleotides align to TRBD1. Trimming took 0 bases from V and 7 from J; bases not matched to a gene: 7. The CDR3 has 15 amino acids. Germline loops: CDR1 DFQATT, CDR2 SNEGSKA (reference sequence). The CDR3 here is CSARDLQGAGNEQFF. CDR3 bases: TGCAGTGCTAGAGATCTACAGGGGGCAGGTAATGAGCAGTTCTTC.

This CDR3 reads CASRPGTGDYEQYF. For the CDR3, the DNA is TGTGCCAGCAGGCCCGGGACAGGGGACTACGAGCAGTACTTC. V is TRBV2 and J is TRBJ2-7; 10 positions agree with TRBD1. Germline values: CDR1 SNHLY, CDR2 FYNNEI. The V gene end was trimmed by 6 bases and the J gene end by 3 bases; junction bases not matched to a gene: 5. The CDR3 contains 14 residues.

This clonotype appeared a few times. V is TRBV5-4 and J is TRBJ2-5; D might be TRBD2 (6 bases). Between the trimmed V and J ends, which lost 3 bases and 2 bases, there was a span of 11 bases. The CDR3 is 14 amino acids. Per the germline V gene, CDR1 is SGHNT and CDR2 is YYREEE (reference sequence). DNA for the CDR3: TGTGCCAGCAGCTACCGGGACTTACAAGAGACCCAGTACTTC. This sequence encodes CASSYRDLQETQYF.

J is TRBJ1-1 and V is TRBV5-5; 12 bases fit TRBD1. CDR3 length: 15 amino acids. Germline CDR1 SGHKS, CDR2 YYEKEE (reference sequence). V lost 0 bases, J lost 7 bases, and 4 bases stayed unmatched. CDR3 protein: CASSLVGQGAIEAFF. Here the CDR3 DNA reads TGTGCCAGCAGCTTGGTGGGACAGGGGGCCATTGAAGCTTTCTTT.

This rearrangement joins TRBV9 to TRBJ1-5; 7 bases map to TRBD1. In germline, CDR1 is SGDLS, CDR2 YYNGEE. CDR3 length equals 15 residues. V was clipped by 0 bases and J by 5 bases; unmatched bases: 5. CDR3 coding DNA: TGTGCCAGCAGCGTAGATGAAGGGGGCCATCAGCCCCAGCATTTT. Residues: CASSVDEGGHQPQHF.

This clonotype turned up a few times. The chain carries TRBV29-1 and TRBJ2-5; either TRBD1 or TRBD2 may supply D (6 bases each). The CDR3 length is 14 residues. Germline V gives CDR1 SQVTM, CDR2 ANQGSEA. Trimming left V 4 bases short and J 11 bases short, with 23 bases between. The CDR3 DNA sequence: TGCAGCGTTGCGGGGGACAACAAATCGGGGGAGCAGTACTTC. It codes for CSVAGDNKSGEQYF. Filled out from reference TRBV29-1 and TRBJ2-5, the complete variable domain reads SAVISQKPSRDICQRGTSLTIQCQVDSQVTMMFWYRQQPGQSLTLIATANQGSEATYESGFVIDKFPISRPNLTFSTLTVSNMSPEDSSIYLCSVAGDNKSGEQYFGPGTRLLVL.

The J gene is TRBJ2-7, the V gene TRBV5-8, with 7 bases that match TRBD2. The trim removed 4 bases at V and 3 bases at J, leaving 4 bases unmatched. Germline CDR1 and CDR2: SGHTS and YDEGEE. This CDR3 is built from 13 residues. The CDR3 DNA reads as TGTGCCAGCAGCACAAGGACTAGCTACGAGCAGTACTTC. This translates into CASSTRTSYEQYF.

This clonotype was detected ten times or more. The chain has TRBV29-1 and TRBJ2-1; 8 nucleotides align to TRBD2. The CDR3 has 13 residues. CDR1 SQVTM and CDR2 ANQGSEA come from the germline V gene. J lost 4 bases, V lost 6 bases, and 5 bases had no gene match. CDR3 residues: CSVQASGYNEQFF. In DNA form, the CDR3 reads TGCAGCGTCCAGGCTAGCGGGTACAATGAGCAGTTCTTC.

This clonotype turned up a few times. The CDR3 DNA is TGTGCCACCGGGGGACAGGGTTTATCCGGAAACACCATATATTTT. This gives the protein CATGGQGLSGNTIYF. This sequence joins TRBV11-2 and TRBJ1-3, with 9 bases that match TRBD1. This CDR3 is built from 15 residues. J lost 4 bases, V lost 10 bases, and 11 bases had no gene match. Germline V gives CDR1 SGHAT, CDR2 FQNNGV.

The rearrangement joins TRBV2 to TRBJ2-1, with a tentative D call TRBD2 (5 bases). Germline V gene data show CDR1 as SNHLY and CDR2 as FYNNEI. The CDR3 spans 15 residues. Trimming took off 3 bases at V and 0 bases at J, with 9 bases between the two ends. The CDR3 DNA reads as TGTGCCAGCAGTGATCCGGGGAGCTCCTACAATGAGCAGTTCTTC. Encoded protein: CASSDPGSSYNEQFF. Variable domain in full (rest from reference TRBV2 and TRBJ2-1): EPEVTQTPSHQVTQMGQEVILRCVPISNHLYFYWYRQILGQKVEFLVSFYNNEISEKSEIFDDQFSVERPDGSNFTLKIRSTKLEDSAMYFCASSDPGSSYNEQFFGPGTRLTVL.

This clonotype has a count of ten or more. CDR3 coding DNA: TGCAGCGTGAGTGAGGTCAATGAGCAGTTCTTC. This translates into CSVSEVNEQFF. The rearrangement uses TRBV29-1 and TRBJ2-1; D unclear. CDR3 length: 11 amino acids. The V end was cut by 6 bases, the J end by 6 bases, with 9 bases between. The germline CDR1 and CDR2 sequences are SQVTM and ANQGSEA.

The V gene is TRBV3-1, the J gene TRBJ2-5; no reliable D call. Gene TRBJ2-1 matches the end of the DNA better, so the J call may be wrong. Germline loops: CDR1 LGHDT, CDR2 YNNKEL (reference sequence). The length of the CDR3 is 13 residues. CDR3 bases: TGTGCCAGCAGCCAATACCCGGGCAATGAGCAGTTCTTC. This codes for CASSQYPGNEQFF.

This sequence joins TRBV12-3 or TRBV12-4 and TRBJ2-7, with D possibly called TRBD1 or TRBD2 (5 bases each). This CDR3 is built from 13 residues. Trimming pared 5 bases from V and 5 bases from J, leaving 13 bases between. The DNA for the CDR3 is TGTGCCAGCAGTCCTTGGGACCCAAACGAGCAGTACTTC. Translating it yields CASSPWDPNEQYF.

The J gene is TRBJ2-3, the V gene TRBV7-2; tentatively, D is TRBD1 or TRBD2 (6 bases each). Looked up from germline, CDR1 is SGHTA and CDR2 is FQGNSA. The CDR3 covers 16 residues. V was clipped by 1 base and J by 4 bases, with 15 bases between them. The CDR3 sequence is CASSLEGGRGADTQYF. CDR3 coding DNA: TGTGCCAGCAGCTTAGAGGGGGGAAGGGGCGCAGATACGCAGTATTTT.

The chain recombines TRBV29-1 with TRBJ2-1; TRBD2 might be the D (5 bases). This CDR3 is built from 13 residues. CDR1 and CDR2 from the germline V gene are SQVTM and ANQGSEA. Between the trimmed V and J ends, which lost 2 bases and 8 bases, there was a span of 13 bases. The DNA for the CDR3 is TGCAGCGTTGAATCTCCCCTAGCTCATGAGCAGTTCTTC. This translates into CSVESPLAHEQFF.

In this sample, this clonotype turned up a few times. This sequence joins TRBV24-1 and TRBJ2-2; tentative D call: TRBD2 (5 bases). V was pared by 4 bases and J by 5 bases, with 19 bases between. The CDR3 has 17 residues. Germline CDR1 KGHDR, CDR2 SFDVKD. In nucleotides, the CDR3 is TGTGCCACCAGTGACCCGACGAAGAGCGGAGGTACCGGGGAGCTGTTTTTT. Its protein product is CATSDPTKSGGTGELFF.

This clonotype was seen a handful of times. The V call is TRBV7-9, the J call TRBJ2-5; the D is unclear. The V gene's germline CDR1 is SEHNR and CDR2 FQNEAQ (reference sequence). The CDR3 has 12 residues. The V end lost 7 bases, the J end lost 5 bases, and 11 bases lay between the germline ends. DNA of the CDR3: TGTGCCAGCAACAACCTGCTTGAGACCCAGTACTTC. Protein sequence: CASNNLLETQYF.

V and J are TRBV5-1 and TRBJ1-1; D gene ambiguous. The CDR3 length is 15 residues. Per the germline V gene, CDR1 is SGHRS and CDR2 is YFSETQ. Trimming took off 4 bases at V and 1 base at J, with 14 bases between the two ends. CDR3 nucleotides: TGCGCCAGCAGCCAGAGTCAGCCGGGGAACACTGAAGCTTTCTTT. Protein sequence: CASSQSQPGNTEAFF.

The rearrangement uses TRBV3-1 and TRBJ1-2, with D possibly matching TRBD1 (6 bases). Germline-derived CDR1 and CDR2 are LGHDT and YNNKEL (reference sequence). The ends were cut back, 5 bases at V and 10 bases at J, with 17 bases in the middle. The CDR3 length is 13 residues. CDR3 in DNA: TGTGCCAGCAGCTATCCCCGGGACACCACCTACACCTTC. Encoded protein: CASSYPRDTTYTF.

This clonotype was detected a few times. The chain employs TRBV7-9 and TRBJ2-1; maybe TRBD2 (6 bases). The length of the CDR3 is 16 residues. Germline CDR1 and CDR2: SEHNR and FQNEAQ (reference sequence). With 5 bases removed from V and 0 bases from J, the gap between germline ends came to 14 bases. The CDR3 DNA follows: TGTGCCAGCAGCCTGTCGGGCGGGGTCTCCTACAATGAGCAGTTCTTC. Residues: CASSLSGGVSYNEQFF.

This clonotype was observed a few times. The chain uses TRBV9 and TRBJ2-7; weak D call: TRBD1 (6 bases). The V gene's germline CDR1 is SGDLS and CDR2 YYNGEE. The CDR3 consists of 14 residues. V gave up 2 bases and J gave up 6 bases, with 15 bases separating them. The CDR3 DNA reads as TGTGCCAGCAGCGTTCTTGGGACAAATACCGAGCAGTACTTC. It encodes CASSVLGTNTEQYF.

In this sample, this clonotype turned up a few times. The J gene is TRBJ2-7, the V gene TRBV7-2, with 12 bases aligning to TRBD1. Germline V lookup: CDR1 SGHTA, CDR2 FQGNSA. Losses at the gene ends were 2 bases for V and 6 bases for J; bases not matched to a gene: 2. The CDR3 length is 14 residues. The CDR3: CASSLMGQGAEQYF. The CDR3 DNA follows: TGTGCCAGCAGCTTAATGGGACAGGGGGCCGAGCAGTACTTC.

Only a few counts were recorded for this clonotype. This chain uses TRBV14 with TRBJ2-5, with TRBD2 identical over 7 bases. Germline CDR1 is SGHDN and CDR2 is FVKESK. The CDR3 contains 16 residues. V shed 3 bases, J shed 4 bases, and the junction held 11 bases outside the gene matches. Here the CDR3 reads CASSQVGRGPSETQYF. For the CDR3, the DNA is TGTGCCAGCAGCCAGGTGGGGAGGGGCCCATCAGAGACCCAGTACTTC.

This clonotype was picked up many times. This chain joins TRBV12-3 or TRBV12-4 and TRBJ1-5; 7 positions agree with TRBD1. This CDR3 has 16 residues. Losses at the gene ends were 5 bases for V and 2 bases for J; bases not matched to a gene: 9. Here the CDR3 reads CASSLRQGGGNQPQHF. As DNA, the CDR3 is TGTGCCAGCAGTCTCCGACAGGGAGGAGGCAATCAGCCCCAGCATTTT.

This clonotype was observed a handful of times. V and J are TRBV5-1 and TRBJ1-1; D gene unclear. The CDR3 totals 15 residues. V lost 0 bases, J lost 4 bases, and 13 bases lay in between. CDR1 and CDR2 from the germline V gene are SGHRS and YFSETQ. The CDR3 coding sequence is TGCGCCAGCAGCTTGGTATCGGGGAAAAGCACTGAAGCTTTCTTT. Residues: CASSLVSGKSTEAFF.